A selection of T cell receptor beta chains follows, all from one sample in a study of T-cell reconstitution after alpha-beta-depleted transplantation in children. MiXCR, applied by TCRdb to the PCR reads, yields one record per CDR3 protein. The sample comprises about 270,000 distinct CDR3 sequences, over 8% of which are singletons, and about 9.4% rests with the top ten. Sample: PBMCs from the stem cell graft donor, taken from the stem cell graft. These TCRs come from a human donor who donated a stem cell graft to a child with SCID. Both conserved end residues are part of each CDR3. The order of the fields is J gene, V gene, CDR3 protein.

TRBJ1-2,TRBV7-9,CASSSTTSSYGYTF
TRBJ2-1,TRBV7-6,CASSSQAGWSYNEQFF
TRBJ1-5,TRBV12-3/TRBV12-4,CASSLGRGAVRSNQPQHF
TRBJ2-7,TRBV5-1,CASSLADGRPSSYEQYF
TRBJ2-1,TRBV2,CASRTGLAGHNEQFF
TRBJ2-1,TRBV4-2,CASSQIREVNEQFF
TRBJ1-2,TRBV9,CASSVDRDSYGYTF
TRBJ1-2,TRBV20-1,CSAPTGGEYGYTF
TRBJ1-5,TRBV12-3/TRBV12-4,CASSFTGWDSNQPQHF
TRBJ2-3,TRBV7-8,CASSLVVLRDTQYF
TRBJ1-5,TRBV19,CASSILGSNQPQHF
TRBJ1-2,TRBV10-3,CAISVEGNYGYTF
TRBJ2-7,TRBV7-9,CASSPPTFGGTYEQYF
TRBJ1-1,TRBV9,CASSANQGAGTEAFF
TRBJ1-1,TRBV10-3,CAISEQGARTEAFF
TRBJ2-1,TRBV7-2,CASSPSGGMNEQFF